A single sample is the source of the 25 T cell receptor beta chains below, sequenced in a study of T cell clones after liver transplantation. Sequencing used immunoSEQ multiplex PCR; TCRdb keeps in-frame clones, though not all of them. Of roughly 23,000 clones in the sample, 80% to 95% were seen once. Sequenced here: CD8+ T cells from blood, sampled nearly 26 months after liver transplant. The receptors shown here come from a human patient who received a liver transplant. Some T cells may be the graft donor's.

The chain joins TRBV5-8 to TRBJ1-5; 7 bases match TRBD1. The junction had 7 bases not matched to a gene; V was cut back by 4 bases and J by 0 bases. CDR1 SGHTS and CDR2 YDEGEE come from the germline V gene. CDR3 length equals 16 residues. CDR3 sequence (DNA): TGTGCCAGCAGCCATAGGGGGACAGATAGCAATCAGCCCCAGCATTTT. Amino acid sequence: CASSHRGTDSNQPQHF.

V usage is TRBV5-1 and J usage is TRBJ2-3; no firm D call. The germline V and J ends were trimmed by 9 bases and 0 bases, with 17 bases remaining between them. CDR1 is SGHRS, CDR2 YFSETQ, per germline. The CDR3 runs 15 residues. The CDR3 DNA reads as TGCGCCACACGAAGAGACACCTCTAGCACAGATACGCAGTATTTT. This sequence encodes CATRRDTSSTDTQYF.

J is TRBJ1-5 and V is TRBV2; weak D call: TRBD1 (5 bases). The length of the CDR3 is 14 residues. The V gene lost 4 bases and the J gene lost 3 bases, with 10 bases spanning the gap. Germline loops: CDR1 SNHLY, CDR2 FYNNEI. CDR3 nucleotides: TGTGCCAGCAGTGGGAGACAGATCAATCAGCCCCAGCATTTT. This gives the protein CASSGRQINQPQHF.

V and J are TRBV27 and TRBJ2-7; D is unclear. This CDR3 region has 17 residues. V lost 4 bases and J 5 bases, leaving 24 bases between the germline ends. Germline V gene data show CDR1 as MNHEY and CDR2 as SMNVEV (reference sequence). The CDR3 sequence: CASSSDPIPDPIHEQYF. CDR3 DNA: TGTGCCAGCAGTTCGGACCCTATACCGGACCCAATCCACGAGCAGTACTTC.

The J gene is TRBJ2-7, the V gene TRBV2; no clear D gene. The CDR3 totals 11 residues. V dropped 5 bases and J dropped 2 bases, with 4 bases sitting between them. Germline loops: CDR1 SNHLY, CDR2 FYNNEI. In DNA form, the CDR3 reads TGTGCCAGCAGTCCTACCTACGAGCAGTACTTC. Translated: CASSPTYEQYF.

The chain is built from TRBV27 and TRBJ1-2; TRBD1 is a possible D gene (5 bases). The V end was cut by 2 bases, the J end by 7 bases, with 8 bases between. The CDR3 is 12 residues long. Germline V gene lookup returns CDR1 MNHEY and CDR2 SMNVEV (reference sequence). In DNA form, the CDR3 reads TGTGCCAGCAGTTTAAGGGGTTTTGGCTACACCTTC. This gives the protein CASSLRGFGYTF.

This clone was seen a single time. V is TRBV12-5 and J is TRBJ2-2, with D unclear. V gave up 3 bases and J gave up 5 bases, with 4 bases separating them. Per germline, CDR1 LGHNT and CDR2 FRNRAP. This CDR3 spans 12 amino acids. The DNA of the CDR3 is TGTGCTAGTGGTTTCATAACCGGGGAGCTGTTTTTT. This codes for CASGFITGELFF.

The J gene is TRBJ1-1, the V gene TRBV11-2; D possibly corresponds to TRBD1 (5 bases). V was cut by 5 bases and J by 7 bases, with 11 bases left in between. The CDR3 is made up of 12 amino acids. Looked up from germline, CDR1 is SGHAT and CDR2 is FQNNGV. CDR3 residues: CASSGDGNEAFF. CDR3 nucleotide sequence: TGTGCCAGCAGCGGGGACGGAAATGAAGCTTTCTTT.

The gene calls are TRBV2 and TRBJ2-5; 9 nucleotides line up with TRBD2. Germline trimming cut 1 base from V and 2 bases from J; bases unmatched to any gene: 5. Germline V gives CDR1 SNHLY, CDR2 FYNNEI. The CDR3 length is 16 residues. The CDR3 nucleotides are TGTGCCAGCAGTGAAGGGGCGGGAGGGCTTCAAGAGACCCAGTACTTC. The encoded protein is CASSEGAGGLQETQYF.

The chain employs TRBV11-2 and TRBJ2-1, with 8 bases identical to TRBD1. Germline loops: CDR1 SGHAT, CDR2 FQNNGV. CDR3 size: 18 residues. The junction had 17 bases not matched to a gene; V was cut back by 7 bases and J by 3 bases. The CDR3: CASIPNRGAGGGYNEQFF. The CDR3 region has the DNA TGTGCCAGCATCCCCAACAGGGGGGCCGGCGGTGGCTACAATGAGCAGTTCTTC.

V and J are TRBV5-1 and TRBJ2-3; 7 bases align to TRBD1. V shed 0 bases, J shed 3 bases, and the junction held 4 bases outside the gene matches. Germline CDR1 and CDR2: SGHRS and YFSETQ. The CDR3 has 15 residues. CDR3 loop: CASSLAGGSTDTQYF. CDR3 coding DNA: TGCGCCAGCAGCTTGGCAGGGGGTTCGACAGATACGCAGTATTTT.

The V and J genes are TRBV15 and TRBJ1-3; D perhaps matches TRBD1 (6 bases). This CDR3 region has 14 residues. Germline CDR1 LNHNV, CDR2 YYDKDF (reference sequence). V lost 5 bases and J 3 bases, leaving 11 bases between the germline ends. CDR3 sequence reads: CATSLGADGNTIYF. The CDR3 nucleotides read TGTGCCACCAGCTTGGGGGCTGATGGAAACACCATATATTTT.

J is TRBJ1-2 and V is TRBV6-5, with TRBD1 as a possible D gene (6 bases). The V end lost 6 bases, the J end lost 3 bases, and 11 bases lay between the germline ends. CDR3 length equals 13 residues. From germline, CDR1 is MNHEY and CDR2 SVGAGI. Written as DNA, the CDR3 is TGTGCCAGCAGAATTGGGGGCGACTATGGCTACACCTTC. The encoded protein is CASRIGGDYGYTF.

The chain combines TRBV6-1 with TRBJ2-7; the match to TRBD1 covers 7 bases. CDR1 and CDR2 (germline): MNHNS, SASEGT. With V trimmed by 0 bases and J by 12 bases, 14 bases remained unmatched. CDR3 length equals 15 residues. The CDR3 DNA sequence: TGTGCCAGCAGTGAAGCCGGGGACAGAACCCTCTTGCCGTACTTC. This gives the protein CASSEAGDRTLLPYF.

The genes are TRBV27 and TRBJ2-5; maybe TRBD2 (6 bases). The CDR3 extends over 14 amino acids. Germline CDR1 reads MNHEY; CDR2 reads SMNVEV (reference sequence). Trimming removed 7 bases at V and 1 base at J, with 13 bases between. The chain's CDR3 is CASKGVTSQETQYF. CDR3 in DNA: TGTGCCAGCAAAGGAGTGACTAGCCAAGAGACCCAGTACTTC.

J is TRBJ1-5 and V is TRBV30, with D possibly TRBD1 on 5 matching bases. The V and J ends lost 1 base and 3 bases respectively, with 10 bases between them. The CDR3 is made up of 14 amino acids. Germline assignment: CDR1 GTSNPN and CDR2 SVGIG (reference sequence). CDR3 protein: CAWSEQASNQPQHF. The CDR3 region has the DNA TGTGCCTGGAGTGAACAGGCCTCCAATCAGCCCCAGCATTTT.

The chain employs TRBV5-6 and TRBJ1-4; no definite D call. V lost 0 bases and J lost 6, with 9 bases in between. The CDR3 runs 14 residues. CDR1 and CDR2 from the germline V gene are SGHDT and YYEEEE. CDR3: CASSLGVTHEKLFF. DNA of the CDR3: TGTGCCAGCAGCTTGGGTGTGACACATGAAAAACTGTTTTTT.

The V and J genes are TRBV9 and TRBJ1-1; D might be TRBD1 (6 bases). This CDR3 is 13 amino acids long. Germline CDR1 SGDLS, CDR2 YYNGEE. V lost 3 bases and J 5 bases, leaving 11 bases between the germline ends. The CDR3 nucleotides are TGTGCCAGCAGCGGACCTCAGGGGACTGAAGCTTTCTTT. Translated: CASSGPQGTEAFF.

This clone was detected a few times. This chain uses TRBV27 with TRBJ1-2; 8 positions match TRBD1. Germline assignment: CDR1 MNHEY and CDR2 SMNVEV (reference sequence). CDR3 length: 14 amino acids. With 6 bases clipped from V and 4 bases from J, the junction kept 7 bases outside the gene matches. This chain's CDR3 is CASRSGGAGYGYTF. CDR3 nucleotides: TGTGCCAGCAGGTCAGGGGGCGCTGGCTATGGCTACACCTTC.

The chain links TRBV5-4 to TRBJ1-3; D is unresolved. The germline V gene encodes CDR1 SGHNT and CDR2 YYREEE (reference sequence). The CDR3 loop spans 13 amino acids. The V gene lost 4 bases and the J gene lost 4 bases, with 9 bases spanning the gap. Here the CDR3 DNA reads TGTGCCAGCAGCCCCTCTTACGGAAACACCATATATTTT. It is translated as CASSPSYGNTIYF.

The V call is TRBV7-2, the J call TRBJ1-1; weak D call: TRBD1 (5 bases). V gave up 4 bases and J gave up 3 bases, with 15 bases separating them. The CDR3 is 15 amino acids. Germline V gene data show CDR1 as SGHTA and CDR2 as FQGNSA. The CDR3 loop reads CASSSLFGGDTEAFF. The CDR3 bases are TGTGCCAGCAGCTCCCTGTTCGGGGGGGACACTGAAGCTTTCTTT.

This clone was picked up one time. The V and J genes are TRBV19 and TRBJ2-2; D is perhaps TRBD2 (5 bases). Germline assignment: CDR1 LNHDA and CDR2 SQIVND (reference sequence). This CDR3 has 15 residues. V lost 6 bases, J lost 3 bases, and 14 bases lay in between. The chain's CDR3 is CASRASAADTGELFF. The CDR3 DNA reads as TGTGCCAGTAGGGCCAGTGCAGCGGACACCGGGGAGCTGTTTTTT.

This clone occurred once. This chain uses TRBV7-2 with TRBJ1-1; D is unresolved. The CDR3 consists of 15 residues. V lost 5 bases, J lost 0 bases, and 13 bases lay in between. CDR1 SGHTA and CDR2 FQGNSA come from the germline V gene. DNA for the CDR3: TGTGCCAGCAGCGAGACCTGGGCCGTGAACACTGAAGCTTTCTTT. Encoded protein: CASSETWAVNTEAFF. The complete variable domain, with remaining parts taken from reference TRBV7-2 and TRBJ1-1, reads GAGVSQSPSNKVTEKGKDVELRCDPISGHTALYWYRQSLGQGLEFLIYFQGNSAPDKSGLPSDRFSAERTGGSVSTLTIQRTQQEDSAVYLCASSETWAVNTEAFFGQGTRLTVV.

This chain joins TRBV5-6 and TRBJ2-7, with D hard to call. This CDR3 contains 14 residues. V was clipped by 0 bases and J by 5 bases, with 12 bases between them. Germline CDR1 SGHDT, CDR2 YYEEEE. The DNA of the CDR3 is TGTGCCAGCAGCTTGGGGGCTAGTTCTGACGAGCAGTACTTC. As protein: CASSLGASSDEQYF.

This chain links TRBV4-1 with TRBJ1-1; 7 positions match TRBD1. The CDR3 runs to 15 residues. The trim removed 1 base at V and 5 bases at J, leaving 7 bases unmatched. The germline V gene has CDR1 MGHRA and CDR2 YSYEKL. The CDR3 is CASSQVSGGQTEAFF. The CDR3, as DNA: TGCGCCAGCAGCCAAGTTTCAGGGGGTCAGACTGAAGCTTTCTTT.